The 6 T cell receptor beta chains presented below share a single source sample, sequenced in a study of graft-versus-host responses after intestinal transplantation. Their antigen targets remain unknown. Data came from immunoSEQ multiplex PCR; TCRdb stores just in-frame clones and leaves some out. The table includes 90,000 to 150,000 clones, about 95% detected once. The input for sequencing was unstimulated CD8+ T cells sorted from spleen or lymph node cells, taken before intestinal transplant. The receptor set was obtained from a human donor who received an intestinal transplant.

CDR3 sequence: CASSAGQGAYEQYF. The DNA for the CDR3 is TGTGCCAGCAGTGCGGGACAGGGTGCCTACGAGCAGTACTTC. The gene calls are TRBV27 and TRBJ2-7; 9 bases map to TRBD1. CDR1 and CDR2 from the germline V gene are MNHEY and SMNVEV (reference sequence). The CDR3 consists of 14 residues. Trimming removed 5 bases from V and 2 bases from J; junction bases left unmatched: 4.

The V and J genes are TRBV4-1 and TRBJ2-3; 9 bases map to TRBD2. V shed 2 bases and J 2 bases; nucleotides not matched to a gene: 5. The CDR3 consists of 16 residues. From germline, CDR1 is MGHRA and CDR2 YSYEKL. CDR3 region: CASSQKRLAATDTQYF. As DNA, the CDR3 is TGCGCCAGCAGCCAAAAAAGACTAGCGGCCACAGATACGCAGTATTTT.

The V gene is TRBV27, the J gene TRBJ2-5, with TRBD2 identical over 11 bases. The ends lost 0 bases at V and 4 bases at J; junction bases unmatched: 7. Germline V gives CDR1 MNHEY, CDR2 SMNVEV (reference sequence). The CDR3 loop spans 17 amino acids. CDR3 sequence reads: CASSLSISGRAGETQYF. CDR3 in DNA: TGTGCCAGCAGTTTATCGATTAGCGGGAGGGCCGGAGAGACCCAGTACTTC.

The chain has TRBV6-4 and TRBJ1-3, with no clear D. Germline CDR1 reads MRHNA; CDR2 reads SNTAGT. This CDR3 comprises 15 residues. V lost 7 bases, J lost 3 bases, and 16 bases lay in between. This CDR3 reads CASKREEEDGNTIYF. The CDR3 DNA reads TGTGCCAGCAAACGAGAGGAGGAGGATGGAAACACCATATATTTT.

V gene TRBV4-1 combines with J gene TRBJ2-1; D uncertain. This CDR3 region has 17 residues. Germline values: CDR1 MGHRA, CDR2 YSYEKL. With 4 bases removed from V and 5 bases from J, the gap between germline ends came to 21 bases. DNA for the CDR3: TGCGCCAGCAGCCTTTACTGGCGGTCATCTGGAAACAATGAGCAGTTCTTC. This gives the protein CASSLYWRSSGNNEQFF.

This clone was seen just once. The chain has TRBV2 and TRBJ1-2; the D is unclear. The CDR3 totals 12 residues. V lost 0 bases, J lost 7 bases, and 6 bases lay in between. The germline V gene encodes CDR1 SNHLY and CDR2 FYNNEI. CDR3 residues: CASSEADPGYTF. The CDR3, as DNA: TGTGCCAGCAGTGAAGCGGACCCTGGCTACACCTTC.